What follows is one TCR beta chain and its context. The data originate from a study of monozygotic twins with inflammatory bowel disease. This CDR3 comprises 13 residues. Germline CDR1 is MNHNY and CDR2 is SVGAGI (reference sequence). Each CDR3 protein gets one entry in TCRdb, which reprocessed the 5' RACE reads and gives no DNA. In total, the table holds fewer than 550,000 distinct CDR3 sequences. This receptor was taken from a human donor with ulcerative colitis or Crohn's disease, or a healthy co-twin of an affected twin (not recorded which). The J gene is TRBJ1-2, the V gene TRBV6-6. Material: blood. CDR3 loop: CASSYVSNYGYTF.